This note documents a single TCR beta chain sequence. Antigen unknown. The entry originates in a study of cytomegalovirus exposure and HLA in healthy donors. General study points: Cytomegalovirus status, reportedly, was diagnosed with high specificity and sensitivity by the classifier. According to a later analysis, TCR clusters from the first cohort tended to co-occur in the approximately 130 validation repertoires. The listing of 150 to 200 TCR beta chains classed them as cytomegalovirus-associated.

With V trimmed by 4 bases and J by 4 bases, 13 bases remained unmatched. CDR3 length equals 17 residues. Germline V lookup: CDR1 SGHRS, CDR2 YFSETQ. Repertoires were generated with immunoSEQ multiplex PCR, while TCRdb's copy carries only in-frame clones and drops some. The sample lists some 85,000 clones; approximately 96% were seen once. The receptor was isolated from a woman aged 18-29 years in good health and CMV-seronegative. Sequencing was performed on PBMCs. This chain connects TRBV5-1 to TRBJ2-3; 9 bases line up with TRBD2. The CDR3 here is CASSRKVASGMADTQYF. Here the CDR3 DNA reads TGCGCCAGCAGCCGTAAAGTAGCTAGCGGGATGGCAGATACGCAGTATTTT.